A single sample gave rise to the 15 T cell receptor beta chains below, sequenced in a study of blood T cells in healthy people across ages. Alongside a J-beta primer mix, a sample-barcoded 5' primer served in a second PCR lasting about 6 to 11 cycles. TCRdb processed the 5' RACE reads anew with MiXCR; each CDR3 protein has one entry. The sample yields about 1.6 million distinct CDR3 sequences, around 35% seen once. The specimen sequenced was blood. The receptors shown here come from a woman in her thirties in good health.

The table lists this clonotype with a few counts. The chain couples TRBV7-9 to TRBJ2-3; 9 positions match TRBD2. Per germline, CDR1 SEHNR and CDR2 FQNEAQ (reference sequence). The V segment lost 4 bases and the J segment 5 bases; nucleotides outside the gene matches: 16. CDR3 size: 18 residues. The CDR3 sequence: CASSYPFGGGAFGDTQYF. The DNA of the CDR3 is TGTGCCAGCAGCTATCCGTTTGGCGGGGGGGCCTTTGGAGATACGCAGTATTTT.

This clonotype turned up a few times. The V and J genes are TRBV27 and TRBJ1-6; TRBD1 might be the D (6 bases). The CDR3 runs to 16 residues. Looked up from germline, CDR1 is MNHEY and CDR2 is SMNVEV (reference sequence). V shed 2 bases and J shed 3 bases, with 11 bases lying between them. CDR3 bases: TGTGCCAGCAGTTTAAGAGGGGGGGTCTATAATTCACCCCTCCACTTT. Translated, it gives CASSLRGGVYNSPLHF.

This clonotype was counted a few times. This rearrangement joins TRBV20-1 to TRBJ2-3, with 7 bases identical to TRBD1. The CDR3 has 12 residues. Germline values: CDR1 DFQATT, CDR2 SNEGSKA (reference sequence). The trim removed 1 base at V and 10 bases at J, leaving 5 bases unmatched. The CDR3 is CSARVGDSSQYF. The CDR3 region has the DNA TGCAGTGCTAGAGTTGGGGACAGCTCGCAGTATTTT.

This clonotype was seen a few times. This rearrangement joins TRBV4-2 to TRBJ2-7; 8 positions agree with TRBD2. Germline loops: CDR1 LGHNA, CDR2 YNFKEQ. Germline trimming cut 0 bases from V and 0 bases from J; bases unmatched to any gene: 4. There are 16 residues in the CDR3. CDR3: CASSQESGGNSYEQYF. In DNA form, the CDR3 reads TGTGCCAGCAGCCAAGAATCGGGGGGGAACTCCTACGAGCAGTACTTC.

In its sample, this clonotype was seen a few times. J is TRBJ2-1 and V is TRBV27; tentatively, D is TRBD2 (7 bases). CDR1 MNHEY and CDR2 SMNVEV come from the germline V gene (reference sequence). Trimming removed 9 bases at V and 0 bases at J, with 12 bases between. The CDR3 extends over 14 amino acids. The CDR3 DNA follows: TGTGCCAGTTTCCGGGGGGCCTCCTACAATGAGCAGTTCTTC. Protein product: CASFRGASYNEQFF.

The chain uses TRBV7-8 and TRBJ2-5; D uncertain. CDR1 and CDR2 (germline): SGHVS, FQNEAQ. The CDR3 spans 15 residues. Trimming pared 1 base from V and 1 base from J, leaving 10 bases between. This chain's CDR3 is CASSLEVYTQETQYF. Here the CDR3 DNA reads TGTGCCAGCAGCTTAGAGGTTTACACCCAAGAGACCCAGTACTTC.

This clonotype was seen only a few times. V is TRBV28 and J is TRBJ2-3; weak D call: TRBD1 (5 bases). Trimming took 3 bases from V and 4 from J, leaving 11 bases between them. CDR1 and CDR2 from the germline V gene are MDHEN and SYDVKM. The CDR3 has 14 residues. CDR3 sequence (DNA): TGTGCCAGCAGTTTCGCGACAGATGCAGATACGCAGTATTTT. Its protein product is CASSFATDADTQYF.

Only a few counts were recorded for this clonotype. The chain joins TRBV10-2 to TRBJ2-5; D is unresolved. The CDR3 is made up of 12 amino acids. Germline V CDR1 and CDR2: WSHSY, SAAADI. Between the trimmed V and J ends, which lost 2 bases and 7 bases, there was a span of 8 bases. CDR3 sequence: CASSETAMTQYF. CDR3 in DNA: TGCGCCAGCAGTGAGACCGCGATGACCCAGTACTTC.

This clonotype was counted ten times or more. The V and J genes are TRBV13 and TRBJ2-3; possible D gene TRBD2, 6 bases. Trimming took 3 bases from V and 2 from J, leaving 15 bases between them. CDR1 and CDR2 from the germline V gene are PRHDT and FYEKMQ (reference sequence). The CDR3 sequence is 16 residues long. DNA of the CDR3: TGTGCCAGCAGCTTGGGTCGGGAGAGACTCACAGATACGCAGTATTTT. As protein: CASSLGRERLTDTQYF.

This clonotype has ten or more counts. The chain is built from TRBV5-6 and TRBJ2-7; no clear D gene. Deletions cut 2 bases from V and 3 bases from J, with 9 bases between. The CDR3 is made up of 13 amino acids. Germline loops: CDR1 SGHDT, CDR2 YYEEEE. CDR3 amino acids: CASSFGRFYEQYF. For the CDR3, the DNA is TGTGCCAGCAGCTTCGGCAGGTTCTACGAGCAGTACTTC.

This clonotype was seen ten or more times. The V and J genes are TRBV5-1 and TRBJ2-3; 12 positions match TRBD2. CDR3 length: 16 residues. From germline, CDR1 is SGHRS and CDR2 YFSETQ. V trimming: 4 bases; J trimming: 2 bases; junction bases outside the gene matches: 5. The DNA for the CDR3 is TGCGCCAGCAGCATCGGACTAGCGGGGTACACAGATACGCAGTATTTT. This codes for CASSIGLAGYTDTQYF.

V usage is TRBV6-6 and J usage is TRBJ2-1; D gene unclear. Germline V gene data show CDR1 as MNHNY and CDR2 as SVGAGI (reference sequence). V lost 2 bases and J 5 bases, leaving 7 bases between the germline ends. CDR3 length: 13 amino acids. This chain's CDR3 is CASSYTPNNEQFF. The CDR3 DNA reads as TGTGCCAGCAGTTACACTCCTAACAATGAGCAGTTCTTC.

Only a few counts were recorded for this clonotype. J is TRBJ2-5 and V is TRBV27, with D tentatively TRBD1 (5 bases). V shed 6 bases and J shed 5 bases, with 13 bases lying between them. Germline CDR1 MNHEY, CDR2 SMNVEV (reference sequence). The CDR3 is 13 residues long. The CDR3 DNA is TGTGCCAGCAGCGGACATGGAGTTGAGACCCAGTACTTC. Amino acid sequence: CASSGHGVETQYF.

The chain links TRBV20-1 to TRBJ2-5; 7 bases align to TRBD2. The CDR3 totals 16 residues. The V gene's germline CDR1 is DFQATT and CDR2 SNEGSKA (reference sequence). Germline trimming cut 0 bases from V and 3 bases from J; bases unmatched to any gene: 10. CDR3 in amino acids: CSARDSGRGKKETQYF. In DNA form, the CDR3 reads TGCAGTGCTAGAGATTCTGGGAGGGGAAAGAAAGAGACCCAGTACTTC.

The chain links TRBV20-1 to TRBJ2-1; D is possibly TRBD2 (6 bases). Looked up from germline, CDR1 is DFQATT and CDR2 is SNEGSKA (reference sequence). V lost 0 bases, J lost 5 bases, and 14 bases lay in between. The CDR3 is 15 residues long. CDR3 residues: CSARDQSGPNNEQFF. The CDR3 region has the DNA TGCAGTGCTAGAGATCAGAGCGGGCCAAACAATGAGCAGTTCTTC.